The 3 T cell receptor beta chains below were found in one sample sequenced in a study of OX40 agonist ivuxolimab in advanced cancers. The method was immunoSEQ multiplex PCR; TCRdb's version includes in-frame clones alone and lacks a portion of them. The repertoire holds approximately 74,000 clones, with about 90% as singletons. The sample here was CD4+ or CD8+ T cells sorted from blood, taken in a trial of the OX40 agonist ivuxolimab. Receptors originate from an adult with an advanced solid tumor such as melanoma, head and neck, liver or kidney cancer.

Written as DNA, the CDR3 is TGTGCCAGCAGGGGGTGGGCGGATAGCACAGATACGCAGTATTTT. Its translation: CASRGWADSTDTQYF. This chain uses TRBV5-4 with TRBJ2-3, with D unclear. Deletions cut 5 bases from V and 0 bases from J, with 13 bases between. Germline values: CDR1 SGHNT, CDR2 YYREEE (reference sequence). CDR3 size: 15 residues.

The rearrangement joins TRBV28 to TRBJ2-7; D uncertain. Trimming left V 5 bases short and J 3 bases short, with 20 bases between. Germline V gene lookup returns CDR1 MDHEN and CDR2 SYDVKM. This CDR3 is built from 16 residues. CDR3 sequence: CASSTLDRARGYEQYF. DNA of the CDR3: TGTGCCAGCAGTACATTGGACCGGGCTAGAGGCTACGAGCAGTACTTC. The entire variable domain, with the rest obtained from reference TRBV28 and TRBJ2-7, is as follows: DVKVTQSSRYLVKRTGEKVFLECVQDMDHENMFWYRQDPGLGLRLIYFSYDVKMKEKGDIPEGYSVSREKKERFSLILESASTNQTSMYLCASSTLDRARGYEQYFGPGTRLTVT.

The J gene is TRBJ2-3, the V gene TRBV28; D is unresolved. The V gene lost 5 bases and the J gene lost 2 bases, with 11 bases spanning the gap. Germline CDR1 reads MDHEN; CDR2 reads SYDVKM. The CDR3 contains 14 residues. CDR3 protein: CASSQWTYTDTQYF. The CDR3, as DNA: TGTGCCAGCAGTCAGTGGACCTACACAGATACGCAGTATTTT.